The entry that follows covers one T cell receptor beta chain sequence. This clone is a singleton in its sample. Its target antigen remains unknown. No base qualities exist here, and no much larger clone lies one base off it. The junction shows trimming of 5 bases on V and 5 bases on J, and the gene matches do not reach 3 bases of it. Looking up the germline V gene yields CDR1 SGHVS and CDR2 FQNEAQ. The CDR3 numbers 13 residues from cysteine through phenylalanine. Only CDR3 DNA remains: 39 bases, in frame from the first base. The data were obtained in a study of T cell responses to AZD1222 COVID-19 vaccine listed by TCRdb under 2021. About the investigation overall: Because spike-specific TCR depth and breadth did not differ between the two schedules, AZD1222 recipients who got a second dose at roughly 4 weeks were pooled with those who got a second dose at roughly 12 weeks. Enrollment into the trials was organized by age into subgroups of 18-55, 56-69 and 70-plus years, and those subgroups contained roughly 140, 27 and 60 TCR-sequenced participants, respectively. TCR sequencing was performed for 230 to 250 trial participants, of whom around 210 were given two doses of AZD1222 and 26 were given two doses of MenACWY control vaccine.

The time point label corresponds to: baseline before first vaccination. Samples from vaccinated people were obtained from the UK trials COV001 and COV002, which included a single-blind randomized controlled phase 2/3 trial of AZD1222 (ChAdOx1 nCoV-19) in healthy adults. Trial participant PBMC samples were collected at day 0 and day 28 after the second dose for TCRbeta chain sequencing. The CDR3 regions of human TCRbeta chains were analyzed by immunosequencing. The published analysis was carried out like this. TCRs in the repertoires were matched against a reference library of SARS-CoV-2-specific TCRs that had been generated with the MIRA antigen-specificity platform. Breadth was defined as the fraction of unique TCRs that were SARS-CoV-2-associated, and depth was defined as the fraction of total T cells that were SARS-CoV-2-associated. Each spike-specific TCR was assigned to its reactive spike region and to a CD4 or CD8 class using the MIRA data. Log10-transformed breadth and depth values were compared by one-way ANOVA with Sidak's multiple comparisons tests. TCRdb's version of the immuneACCESS table is confined to in-frame rearrangements and falls short of the full clone set. An unresolved V gene accounts for under half of the shortfall where checked; the remainder is of unknown origin. V, J and clone size derive from that table, while D and trimming were established from the DNA sequence. For this sample there are around 150,000 clones; 85% to 90% appear just once. In total, the top ten clones hold under 2.5% of the sample.

Here is what the overall study found, with its caveats: Because no day 14 peak-response samples were available, repertoires were characterized only after the peak T cell response. In the small 56-69-year group, the increase in depth fell short of significance, most likely because of low power. Most participants were white British and females outnumbered males, and the authors suggested that clonal diversity may have been underestimated. Conclusions about previously exposed vaccinees are limited, since just five or six AZD1222 recipients were seropositive for SARS-CoV-2 at baseline. After two AZD1222 doses, both the breadth and the depth of spike-specific TCRs were significantly higher than at day 0 and than in MenACWY recipients. Nearly half of unique spike-specific TCRs reportedly recognized epitopes outside regions mutated in the B.1.351 and B.1.1.7 variants. The whole spike protein was spanned by vaccine-associated CD4 TCRs, and dominant responses were seen in regions 160-218 and 743-854.

This sample comprised peripheral blood, obtained on day 0 of AZD1222 vaccination. The chain is made from TRBV7-8 and TRBJ2-7; 10 of the junction bases match TRBD1. The receptor's source is an adult in good health. Here is the DNA: TGTGCCAGCAGCATAGGACAGGGGGACGAGCAGTACTTC. The encoded protein is CASSIGQGDEQYF.